The rows below give T cell receptor beta chains drawn from one sample of a study of blood T cell repertoires in COVID-19. Measured with immunoSEQ multiplex PCR; TCRdb has only the in-frame clones, and not every one. In the table there are around 450,000 clones, 87% of which are singletons. The sample consisted of PBMCs or T cells enriched from blood (not recorded which). The receptors here all came from a woman aged 18 to 35 who had recovered from COVID-19. The CDR3 runs from the conserved cysteine through the conserved F or W. Fields, in order: V gene, clone size, D gene, J gene, CDR3 DNA, CDR3 protein. D genes are given only for firm matches. Rows give clone size only sometimes, using once, few, many, or a class for an expanded clone.

TRBV27	.	TRBD2	TRBJ2-5	TGTGCCAGCAGTTTAGGACTAGCTCAAGAGACCCAGTACTTC	CASSLGLAQETQYF
TRBV6-5	.	.	TRBJ1-1	TGTGCCAGCATCAAGGGGGGGGGATCGAAAGCTTTCTTT	CASIKGGGSKAFF
TRBV4-1	.	TRBD2	TRBJ2-4	TGCGCCAGCAGCCTTACTAGCGGGGGCACCAAAAACATTCAGTACTTC	CASSLTSGGTKNIQYF
TRBV5-1	.	TRBD1	TRBJ2-2	TGCGCCAGCAGCTCCAGACAGGGAACCGGGGAGCTGTTTTTT	CASSSRQGTGELFF
TRBV4-1	.	TRBD1	TRBJ2-2	TGCGCCAGCAGCCATGGGACAGGGGCTTTTAACACCGGGGAGCTGTTTTTT	CASSHGTGAFNTGELFF
TRBV10-3	few	TRBD1	TRBJ1-5	TGTGCCATCAGTGAAGAGGGGGCGGGCGATCAGCCCCAGCATTTT	CAISEEGAGDQPQHF
TRBV28	.	.	TRBJ1-4	TGTGCCAGCAGTTTTAAAGAAAAACTGTTTTTT	CASSFKEKLFF
TRBV29-1	.	.	TRBJ1-1	TGCAGCGTTAGGGGAACAGGGATCAACACTGAAGCTTTCTTT	CSVRGTGINTEAFF
TRBV15	.	TRBD1	TRBJ2-7	TGTGCCACCCTTCCTGGGACAGGGGGCGAGCAGTACTTC	CATLPGTGGEQYF
TRBV7-6	.	TRBD2	TRBJ2-3	TGTGCCAGCAGCTCCACTAGCGGGGGGGCGGTAGATACGCAGTATTTT	CASSSTSGGAVDTQYF
TRBV5-1	.	.	TRBJ2-5	TGCGCCAGCGCCTCTACGGGGGAGACCCAGTACTTC	CASASTGETQYF
TRBV19	.	TRBD1	TRBJ1-1	TGTGCCAGTAGTATGGGACAGGGGCGAACCCTGAACACTGAAGCTTTCTTT	CASSMGQGRTLNTEAFF
TRBV30	.	.	TRBJ1-5	TGTGCCTGGGAACAGGGCAATCAGCCCCAGCATTTT	CAWEQGNQPQHF
TRBV28	.	TRBD1	TRBJ2-2	TGTGCCAGCAATAACCCAACACAGGGGTACACCGGGGAGCTGTTTTTT	CASNNPTQGYTGELFF
TRBV6-5	few	.	TRBJ1-1	TGTGCCAGCAGCAGACAGGAGAACACTGAAGCTTTCTTT	CASSRQENTEAFF
TRBV19	.	TRBD1	TRBJ2-7	TGTGCCAGTAGTATCCGGACAGGACGAACCTACGAGCAGTACTTC	CASSIRTGRTYEQYF
TRBV11-3	.	.	TRBJ2-2	TGTGCCAGCAGCTCATCAGGGAACACCGGGGAGCTGTTTTTT	CASSSSGNTGELFF
TRBV20-1	.	TRBD1	TRBJ2-7	TGCAGTGCTAGTAGAGGGGGCAAATACGAGCAGTACTTC	CSASRGGKYEQYF